This TCR beta chain was identified during a study of shared T cell receptors in the human thymus listed by TCRdb under 2021. Notes on the research overall: The study examined how self-reactive, shared T-cell receptor alpha chains are generated in the human thymus.

For this clone: Its antigen target is currently unknown. One base away there is no much larger clone; base qualities are not given.

The library was made by the immunoSEQ multiplex PCR assay. TCRdb re-hosts the immuneACCESS table, in-frame sequences only. Its copies lack some clones; in the studies checked, an unresolved V gene accounts for under half of them, and the cause for the rest is not known. Recorded for this sample are around 340,000 clones; 85% to 95% of them occurred a single time. The ten largest clones capture approximately 0.02% of the sample. There are 13 amino acids in the CDR3, from cysteine to phenylalanine inclusive. Just CDR3 DNA is preserved here, 39 bases in frame from base 1. From a lookup of the germline V gene, CDR1 and CDR2 are SGHTS and YDEGEE. A distance of 19 bases separates the germline ends of V and J, which lose 10 bases and 6 bases respectively.

Source material: thymocytes. The chain employs TRBV5-8 and TRBJ1-2, with the D segment identity uncertain. The TCR sequence derives from a human donor. The CDR3 protein is CASVNTGGDGYTF. The bases read TGTGCCTCAGTCAATACCGGCGGAGATGGCTACACCTTC.